The next 19 T cell receptor beta chains were all read from a single sample in a study of technical replicates of blood from several donors. Libraries were prepared by immunoSEQ multiplex PCR; TCRdb keeps only in-frame clonotypes and omits some of them. The sample consists of fewer than 85,000 clones, roughly 92% of them appearing once. Sequencing used T cells isolated from PBMCs. The receptor source for this set is a human donor in good health.

V and J are TRBV19 and TRBJ2-2; 10 nucleotides align to TRBD2. The J segment lost 4 bases and the V segment lost 7 bases, leaving 12 bases of the junction unmatched. There are 17 residues in the CDR3. Looked up from germline, CDR1 is LNHDA and CDR2 is SQIVND (reference sequence). Written as DNA, the CDR3 is TGTGCCAGTACCCCTAGCCTAGCGGGAGATCCCACCGGGGAGCTGTTTTTT. Its translation is CASTPSLAGDPTGELFF.

CDR3 DNA sequence: TGTGCCAGCAGCGTAGCCTCCACGGGAGCGGGCACCGGGGAGCTGTTTTTT. Amino acids: CASSVASTGAGTGELFF. J is TRBJ2-2 and V is TRBV9; a weak D match, TRBD2 (6 bases). Germline V gene lookup returns CDR1 SGDLS and CDR2 YYNGEE. V dropped 0 bases and J dropped 4 bases, with 16 bases sitting between them. CDR3 length: 17 residues.

This chain's CDR3 is CASSKARQGSDTQYF. CDR3 nucleotides: TGTGCCAGCAGCAAAGCTAGACAGGGCTCAGATACGCAGTATTTT. The V gene is TRBV21-1, the J gene TRBJ2-3; the D call of TRBD1 is as the table states it, not checked on the DNA. TRBV21-1 is noted as a pseudogene. The CDR3 has 15 amino acids.

V and J are TRBV27 and TRBJ2-5; tentative D call: TRBD1 (5 bases). Trimming cost V 3 bases and J 3 bases, with 8 bases left between them. This CDR3 region has 13 residues. Germline V gene data show CDR1 as MNHEY and CDR2 as SMNVEV (reference sequence). In nucleotides, the CDR3 is TGTGCCAGCAGTTTCGGCAGGGAAGAGACCCAGTACTTC. Residues: CASSFGREETQYF.

As to this clone: The junction does not match germline at one end; this may be a read error. V and J are TRBV19 and TRBJ2-7; 7 nucleotides agree with TRBD2. The CDR3 runs to 15 residues. From germline, CDR1 is LNHDA and CDR2 SQIVND (reference sequence). CDR3 nucleotides: TGCGGCAGCAGCGGGGTGGGGCCCCACTCCTACGAGCAGTACTTC. It translates to CGSSGVGPHSYEQYF.

This sequence joins TRBV13 and TRBJ2-7, with 7 bases identical to TRBD2. This CDR3 is built from 16 residues. V lost 0 bases and J lost 2; bases outside the gene matches: 7. CDR1 is PRHDT and CDR2 is FYEKMQ in the germline V gene (reference sequence). In DNA, the CDR3 is TGTGCCAGCAGCTTAGGGTTGCGGGAGATACCCTACGAGCAGTACTTC. Protein product: CASSLGLREIPYEQYF.

The rearrangement links TRBV4-3 to TRBJ2-5; a possible D gene is TRBD2 (7 bases). V was shortened by 3 bases and J by 10 bases, with 18 bases between the two germline ends. This CDR3 has 14 amino acids. CDR1 is LGHNA and CDR2 is YSLEER in the germline V gene. The CDR3 loop is CASSQDTGRVDQYF. The CDR3 DNA sequence: TGCGCCAGCAGCCAGGATACAGGGAGGGTGGACCAGTACTTC.

The chain uses TRBV30 and TRBJ2-2, with D hard to call. Germline V gives CDR1 GTSNPN, CDR2 SVGIG (reference sequence). V was pared by 2 bases and J by 4 bases, with 8 bases between. This CDR3 comprises 13 residues. CDR3 sequence reads: CAWSPESTGELFF. For the CDR3, the DNA is TGTGCCTGGAGTCCAGAAAGCACCGGGGAGCTGTTTTTT.

The chain has TRBV4-1 and TRBJ2-7; D is unresolved. The germline gives CDR1 MGHRA, CDR2 YSYEKL. The CDR3 sequence is 14 residues long. V was clipped by 2 bases and J by 1 base, with 9 bases between them. CDR3 amino acids: CASSQPDLSYEQYF. Here the CDR3 DNA reads TGCGCCAGCAGCCAACCCGACTTATCCTACGAGCAGTACTTC.

This chain connects TRBV4-3 to TRBJ2-7; D not resolved. Per the germline V gene, CDR1 is LGHNA and CDR2 is YSLEER. CDR3 length: 15 residues. Trimming removed 1 base at V and 0 bases at J, with 10 bases between. The CDR3 protein is CASSQVPGSSYEQYF. For the CDR3, the DNA is TGCGCCAGCAGCCAAGTTCCCGGTAGCTCCTACGAGCAGTACTTC.

This chain uses TRBV10-3 with TRBJ2-2; 7 bases fit TRBD1. Germline V CDR1 and CDR2: ENHRY, SYGVKD. The CDR3 consists of 17 residues. V lost 2 bases and J lost 4; bases outside the gene matches: 10. In DNA, the CDR3 is TGTGCCATCAGTGAGAGTCTAGGGGACAGAGGCACCGGGGAGCTGTTTTTT. Translating gives CAISESLGDRGTGELFF.

The chain combines TRBV9 with TRBJ2-1; 8 bases match TRBD2. V shed 0 bases, J shed 7 bases, and the junction held 6 bases outside the gene matches. Looked up from germline, CDR1 is SGDLS and CDR2 is YYNGEE. This CDR3 comprises 15 residues. The CDR3 bases are TGTGCCAGCAGCGTAGCCCGGGAGGGCATGAATGAGCAGTTCTTC. Protein: CASSVAREGMNEQFF.

The chain carries TRBV5-4 and TRBJ1-1; possibly TRBD1 for D (6 bases). The CDR3 extends over 15 amino acids. With 4 bases removed from V and 0 bases from J, the gap between germline ends came to 13 bases. The V gene's germline CDR1 is SGHNT and CDR2 YYREEE (reference sequence). The CDR3 DNA reads TGTGCCAGCAGCCCGTGGACAGTCATGAACACTGAAGCTTTCTTT. Translation: CASSPWTVMNTEAFF.

The V call is TRBV30, the J call TRBJ2-3; D perhaps matches TRBD2 (6 bases). CDR1 and CDR2 from the germline V gene are GTSNPN and SVGIG (reference sequence). V dropped 0 bases and J dropped 0 bases, with 7 bases sitting between them. The CDR3 extends over 14 amino acids. DNA of the CDR3: TGTGCCTGGAGTGTAGGGACTAGCACAGATACGCAGTATTTT. Protein product: CAWSVGTSTDTQYF.

CDR3 nucleotide sequence: TGTGCCAGCAGACCGGGACAGGGCCACACTGAAGCTTTCTTT. Translating it yields CASRPGQGHTEAFF. The chain recombines TRBV6-5 with TRBJ1-1; 9 nucleotides match TRBD1. The V gene's germline CDR1 is MNHEY and CDR2 SVGAGI. The V and J ends lost 6 bases and 3 bases, in that order; junction bases with no gene match: 5. CDR3 length: 14 residues.

The rearrangement uses TRBV7-6 and TRBJ1-1, with D maybe TRBD1 (6 bases). Germline-derived CDR1 and CDR2 are SGHVS and FNYEAQ. V was cut by 5 bases and J by 3 bases, with 16 bases left in between. The CDR3 is 15 amino acids. CDR3 in amino acids: CASSREGVGYTEAFF. Written as DNA, the CDR3 is TGTGCCAGCAGCCGAGAGGGGGTAGGGTACACTGAAGCTTTCTTT.

The V and J genes are TRBV7-2 and TRBJ2-7, with 8 bases that match TRBD2. CDR1 and CDR2 from the germline V gene are SGHTA and FQGNSA. Trimming took 4 bases from V and 5 from J; bases not matched to a gene: 7. CDR3 size: 14 residues. DNA of the CDR3: TGTGCCAGCAGCTCCCAGCGGGAGCTTCACGAGCAGTACTTC. Encoded protein: CASSSQRELHEQYF.

The V call is TRBV10-3, the J call TRBJ1-2; TRBD1 matches 9 bases. After removal of 11 bases from V and 4 bases from J, the junction contained 5 bases not matched to a gene. The length of the CDR3 is 12 residues. Per the germline V gene, CDR1 is ENHRY and CDR2 is SYGVKD. The CDR3 loop is CASGTGSYGYTF. CDR3 in DNA: TGTGCCTCCGGGACAGGGAGCTATGGCTACACCTTC.

V is TRBV13 and J is TRBJ2-3, with D perhaps matching TRBD2 (5 bases). The CDR3 contains 15 residues. Germline V lookup: CDR1 PRHDT, CDR2 FYEKMQ (reference sequence). Trimming cost V 5 bases and J 0 bases, with 12 bases left between them. The CDR3, as DNA: TGTGCCAGCAGCCCAGGACTGAGTAGCACAGATACGCAGTATTTT. Amino acids: CASSPGLSSTDTQYF.